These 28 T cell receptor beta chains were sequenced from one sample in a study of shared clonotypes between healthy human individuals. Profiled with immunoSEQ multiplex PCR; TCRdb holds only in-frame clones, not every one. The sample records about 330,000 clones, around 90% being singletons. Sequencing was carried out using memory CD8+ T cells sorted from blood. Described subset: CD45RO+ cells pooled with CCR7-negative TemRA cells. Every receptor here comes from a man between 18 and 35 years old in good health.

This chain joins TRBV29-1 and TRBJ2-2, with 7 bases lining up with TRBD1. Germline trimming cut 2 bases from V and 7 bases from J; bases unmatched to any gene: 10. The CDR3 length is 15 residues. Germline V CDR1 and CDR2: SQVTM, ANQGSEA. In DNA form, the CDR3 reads TGCAGCGTTGAAATACCGGGACAGCAGATCGGGGAGCTGTTTTTT. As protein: CSVEIPGQQIGELFF.

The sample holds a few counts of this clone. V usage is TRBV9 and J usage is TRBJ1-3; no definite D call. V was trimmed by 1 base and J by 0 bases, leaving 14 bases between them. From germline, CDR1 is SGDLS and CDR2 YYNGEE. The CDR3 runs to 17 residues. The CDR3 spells CASSVRVGEPSGNTIYF. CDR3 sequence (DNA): TGTGCCAGCAGCGTAAGAGTGGGCGAACCCTCTGGAAACACCATATATTTT. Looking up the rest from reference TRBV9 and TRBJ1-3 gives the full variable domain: DSGVTQTPKHLITATGQRVTLRCSPRSGDLSVYWYQQSLDQGLQFLIQYYNGEERAKGNILERFSAQQFPDLHSELNLSSLELGDSALYFCASSVRVGEPSGNTIYFGEGSWLTVV.

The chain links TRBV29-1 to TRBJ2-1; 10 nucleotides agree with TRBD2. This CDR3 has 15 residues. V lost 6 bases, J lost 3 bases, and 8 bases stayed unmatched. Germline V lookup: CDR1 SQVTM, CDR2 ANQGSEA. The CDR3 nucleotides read TGCAGCGTCGGACTAGCGGAGGGGGTCTACAATGAGCAGTTCTTC. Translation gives CSVGLAEGVYNEQFF.

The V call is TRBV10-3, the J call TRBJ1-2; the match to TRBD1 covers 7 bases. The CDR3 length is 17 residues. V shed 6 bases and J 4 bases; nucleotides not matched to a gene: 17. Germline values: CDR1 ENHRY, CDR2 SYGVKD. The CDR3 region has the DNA TGTGCCATCAGGCCCCGGGACAGTCTACGGGGTGGCTATGGCTACACCTTC. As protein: CAIRPRDSLRGGYGYTF.

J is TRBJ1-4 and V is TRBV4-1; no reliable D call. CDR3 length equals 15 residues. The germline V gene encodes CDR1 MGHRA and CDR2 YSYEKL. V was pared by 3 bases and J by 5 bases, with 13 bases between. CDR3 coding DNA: TGCGCCAGCAGCCACGGGAGGGCATGGAATGAAAAACTGTTTTTT. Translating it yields CASSHGRAWNEKLFF.

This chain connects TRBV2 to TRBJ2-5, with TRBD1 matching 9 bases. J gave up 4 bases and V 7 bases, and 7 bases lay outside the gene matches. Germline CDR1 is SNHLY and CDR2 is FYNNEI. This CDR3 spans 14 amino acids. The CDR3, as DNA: TGTGCCAGCATATGGGGACAGGGAGGAGAGACCCAGTACTTC. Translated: CASIWGQGGETQYF.

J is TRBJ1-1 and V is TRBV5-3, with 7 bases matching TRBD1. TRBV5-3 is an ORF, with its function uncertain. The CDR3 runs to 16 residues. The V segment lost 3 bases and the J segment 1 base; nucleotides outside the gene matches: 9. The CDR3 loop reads CARSSTGDFQNTEAFF. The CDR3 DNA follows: TGTGCCAGAAGCTCTACAGGGGACTTCCAGAACACTGAAGCTTTCTTT.

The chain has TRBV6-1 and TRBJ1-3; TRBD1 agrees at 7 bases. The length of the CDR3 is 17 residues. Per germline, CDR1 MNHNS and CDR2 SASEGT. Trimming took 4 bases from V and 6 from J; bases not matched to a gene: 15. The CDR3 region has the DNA TGTGCCAGCAGTGGATTTAATTGGTGGGGACAGTCAAACACCATATATTTT. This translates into CASSGFNWWGQSNTIYF.

The CDR3 DNA follows: TGCGCCAGCAGTGGAGGAGGACAGGGGACCGAGACCCAGTACTTC. The encoded protein is CASSGGGQGTETQYF. This chain uses TRBV10-2 with TRBJ2-5; 9 bases match TRBD1. CDR3 size: 15 residues. The V gene's germline CDR1 is WSHSY and CDR2 SAAADI. With V trimmed by 4 bases and J by 5 bases, 8 bases remained unmatched.

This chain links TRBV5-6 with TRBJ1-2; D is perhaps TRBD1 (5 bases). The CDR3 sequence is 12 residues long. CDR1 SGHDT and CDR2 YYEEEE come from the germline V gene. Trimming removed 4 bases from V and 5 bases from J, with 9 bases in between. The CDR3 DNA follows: TGTGCCAGCAGCGGGGCAGGATATGGCTACACCTTC. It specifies CASSGAGYGYTF.

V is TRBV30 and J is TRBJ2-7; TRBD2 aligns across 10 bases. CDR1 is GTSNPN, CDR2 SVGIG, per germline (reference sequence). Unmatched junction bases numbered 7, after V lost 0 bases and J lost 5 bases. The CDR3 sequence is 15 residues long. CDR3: CAWSVLVSGRNEQYF. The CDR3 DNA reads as TGTGCCTGGAGTGTACTCGTTAGCGGGAGGAACGAGCAGTACTTC.

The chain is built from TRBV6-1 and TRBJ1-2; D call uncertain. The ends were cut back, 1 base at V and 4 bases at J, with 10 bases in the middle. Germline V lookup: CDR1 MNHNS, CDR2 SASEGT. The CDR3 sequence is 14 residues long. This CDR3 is CASSEGSTFYGYTF. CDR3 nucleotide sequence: TGTGCCAGCAGTGAAGGCAGCACCTTCTATGGCTACACCTTC.

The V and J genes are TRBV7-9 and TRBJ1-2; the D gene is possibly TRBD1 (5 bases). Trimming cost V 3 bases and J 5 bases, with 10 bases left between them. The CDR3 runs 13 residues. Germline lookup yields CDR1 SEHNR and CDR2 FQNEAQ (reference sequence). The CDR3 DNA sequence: TGTGCCAGCAGCTTCCCAGGGAAATATGGCTACACCTTC. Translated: CASSFPGKYGYTF.

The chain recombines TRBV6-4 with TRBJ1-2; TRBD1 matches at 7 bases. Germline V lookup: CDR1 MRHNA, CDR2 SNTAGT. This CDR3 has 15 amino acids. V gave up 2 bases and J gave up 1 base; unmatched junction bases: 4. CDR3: CASSDEAGGNYGYTF. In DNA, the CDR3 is TGTGCCAGCAGTGACGAGGCAGGGGGTAACTATGGCTACACCTTC.

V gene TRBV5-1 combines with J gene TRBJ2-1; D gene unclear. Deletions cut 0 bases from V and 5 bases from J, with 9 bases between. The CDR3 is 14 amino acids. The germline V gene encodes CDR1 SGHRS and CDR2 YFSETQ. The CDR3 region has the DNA TGCGCCAGCAGCTTGGCTAGAACCAACAATGAGCAGTTCTTC. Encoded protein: CASSLARTNNEQFF.

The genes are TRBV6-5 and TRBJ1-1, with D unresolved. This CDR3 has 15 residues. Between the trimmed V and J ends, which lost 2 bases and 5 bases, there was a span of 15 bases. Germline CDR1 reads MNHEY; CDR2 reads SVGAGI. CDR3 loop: CASSYASLGITEAFF. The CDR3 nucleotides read TGTGCCAGCAGTTACGCCTCCCTAGGGATAACTGAAGCTTTCTTT.

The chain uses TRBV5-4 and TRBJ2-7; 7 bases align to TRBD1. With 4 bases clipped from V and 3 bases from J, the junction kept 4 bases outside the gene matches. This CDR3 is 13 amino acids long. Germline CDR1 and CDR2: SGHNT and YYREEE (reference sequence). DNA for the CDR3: TGTGCCAGCAGCGCGACAGGGAACTACGAGCAGTACTTC. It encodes CASSATGNYEQYF.

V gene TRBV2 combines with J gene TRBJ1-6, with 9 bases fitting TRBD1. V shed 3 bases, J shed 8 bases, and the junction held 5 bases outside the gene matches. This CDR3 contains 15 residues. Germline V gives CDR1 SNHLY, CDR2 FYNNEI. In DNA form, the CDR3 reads TGTGCCAGCAGTGAGGGGACAGGGCTGTATTCACCCCTCCACTTT. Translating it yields CASSEGTGLYSPLHF.

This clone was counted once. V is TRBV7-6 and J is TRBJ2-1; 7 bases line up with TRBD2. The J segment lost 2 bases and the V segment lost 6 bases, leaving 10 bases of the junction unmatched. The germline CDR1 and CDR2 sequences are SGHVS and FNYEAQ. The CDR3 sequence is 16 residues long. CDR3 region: CASRKGREPPYNEQFF. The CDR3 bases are TGTGCCAGCAGAAAAGGGCGGGAGCCCCCCTACAATGAGCAGTTCTTC.

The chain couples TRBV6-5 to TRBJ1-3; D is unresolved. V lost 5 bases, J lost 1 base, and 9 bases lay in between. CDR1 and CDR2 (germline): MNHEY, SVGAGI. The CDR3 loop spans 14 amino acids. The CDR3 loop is CASSTEDSGNTIYF. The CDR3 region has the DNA TGTGCCAGCAGTACGGAGGATTCTGGAAACACCATATATTTT.

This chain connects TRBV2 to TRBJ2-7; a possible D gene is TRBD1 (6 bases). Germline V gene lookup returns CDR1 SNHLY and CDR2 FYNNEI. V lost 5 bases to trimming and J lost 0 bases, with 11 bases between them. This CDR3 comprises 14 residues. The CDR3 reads CASSRRGLSYEQYF. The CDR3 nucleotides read TGTGCCAGCAGTCGCAGGGGCCTCTCCTACGAGCAGTACTTC.

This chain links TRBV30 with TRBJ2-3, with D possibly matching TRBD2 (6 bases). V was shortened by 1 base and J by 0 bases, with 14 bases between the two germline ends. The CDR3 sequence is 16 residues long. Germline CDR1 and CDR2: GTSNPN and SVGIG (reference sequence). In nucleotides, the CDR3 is TGTGCCTGGAGTGGAAGGCCGGGGGAAAGCACAGATACGCAGTATTTT. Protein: CAWSGRPGESTDTQYF.

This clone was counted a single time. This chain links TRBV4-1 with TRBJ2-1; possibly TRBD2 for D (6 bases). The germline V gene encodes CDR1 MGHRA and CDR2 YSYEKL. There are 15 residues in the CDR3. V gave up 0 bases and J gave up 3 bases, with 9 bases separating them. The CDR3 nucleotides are TGCGCCAGCAGCCAAGATGCCGGGGGCTACAATGAGCAGTTCTTC. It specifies CASSQDAGGYNEQFF.

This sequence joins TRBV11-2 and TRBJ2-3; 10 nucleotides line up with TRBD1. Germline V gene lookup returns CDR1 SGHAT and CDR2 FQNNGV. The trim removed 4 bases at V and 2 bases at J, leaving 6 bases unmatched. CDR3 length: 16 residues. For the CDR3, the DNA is TGTGCCAGCAGCTCACGGACAGGGGGGGCCACAGATACGCAGTATTTT. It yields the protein CASSSRTGGATDTQYF.

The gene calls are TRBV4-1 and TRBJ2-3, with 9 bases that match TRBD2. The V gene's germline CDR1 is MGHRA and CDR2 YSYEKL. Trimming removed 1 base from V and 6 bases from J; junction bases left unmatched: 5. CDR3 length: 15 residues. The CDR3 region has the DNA TGCGCCAGCAGCCAAGTTCTAGCGGGGCGGGATACGCAGTATTTT. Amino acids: CASSQVLAGRDTQYF.

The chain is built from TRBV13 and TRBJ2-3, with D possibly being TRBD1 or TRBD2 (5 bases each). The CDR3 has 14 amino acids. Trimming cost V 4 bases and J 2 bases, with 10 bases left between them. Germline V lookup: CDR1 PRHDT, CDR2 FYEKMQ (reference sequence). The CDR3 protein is CASSYGTTTDTQYF. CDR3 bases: TGTGCCAGCAGCTACGGGACCACCACAGATACGCAGTATTTT.

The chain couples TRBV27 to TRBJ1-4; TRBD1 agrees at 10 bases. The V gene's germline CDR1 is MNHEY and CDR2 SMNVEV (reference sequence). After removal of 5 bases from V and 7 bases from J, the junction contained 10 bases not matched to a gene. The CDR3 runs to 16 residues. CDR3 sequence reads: CASSPGTGDWGEKLFF. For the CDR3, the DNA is TGTGCCAGCAGTCCCGGGACAGGGGATTGGGGTGAAAAACTGTTTTTT.

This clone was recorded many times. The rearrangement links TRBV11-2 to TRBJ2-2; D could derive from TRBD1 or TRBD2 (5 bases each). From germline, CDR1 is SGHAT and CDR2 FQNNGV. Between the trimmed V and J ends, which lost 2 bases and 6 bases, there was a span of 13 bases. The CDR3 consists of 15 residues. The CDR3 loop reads CASSLTSVGAGELFF. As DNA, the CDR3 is TGTGCCAGCAGCTTAACCTCTGTGGGGGCCGGGGAGCTGTTTTTT.